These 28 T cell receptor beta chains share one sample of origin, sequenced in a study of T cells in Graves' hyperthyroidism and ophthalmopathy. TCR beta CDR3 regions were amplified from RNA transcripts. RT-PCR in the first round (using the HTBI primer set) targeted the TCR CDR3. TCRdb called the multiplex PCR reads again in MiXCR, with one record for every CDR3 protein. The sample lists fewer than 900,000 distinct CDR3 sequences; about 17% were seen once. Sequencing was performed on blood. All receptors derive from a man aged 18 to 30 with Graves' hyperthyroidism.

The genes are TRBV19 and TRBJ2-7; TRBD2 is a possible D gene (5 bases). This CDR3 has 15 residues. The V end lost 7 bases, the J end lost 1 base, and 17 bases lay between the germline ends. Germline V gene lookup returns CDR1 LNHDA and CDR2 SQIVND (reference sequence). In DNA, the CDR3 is TGTGCCAGTACCCTCGGAAGCGGAAGATCCTACGAGCAGTACTTC. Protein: CASTLGSGRSYEQYF.

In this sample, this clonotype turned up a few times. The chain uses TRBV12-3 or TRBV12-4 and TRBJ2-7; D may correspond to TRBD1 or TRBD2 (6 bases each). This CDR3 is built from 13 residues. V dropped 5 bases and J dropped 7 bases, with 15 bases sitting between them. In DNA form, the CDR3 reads TGTGCCAGCAGTGGAGGGGGGTCGAGTGAGCAGTACTTC. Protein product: CASSGGGSSEQYF.

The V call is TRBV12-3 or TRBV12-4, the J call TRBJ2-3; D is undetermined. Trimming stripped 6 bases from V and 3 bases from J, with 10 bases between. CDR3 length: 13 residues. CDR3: CASRRPPTDTQYF. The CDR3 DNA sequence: TGTGCCAGCAGGCGCCCCCCGACAGATACGCAGTATTTT.

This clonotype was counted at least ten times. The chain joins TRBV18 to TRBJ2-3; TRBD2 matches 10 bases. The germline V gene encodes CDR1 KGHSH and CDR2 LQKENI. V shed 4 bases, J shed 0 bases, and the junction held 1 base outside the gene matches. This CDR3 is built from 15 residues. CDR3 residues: CASSQTSGSTDTQYF. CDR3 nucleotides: TGTGCCAGCTCACAGACTAGCGGGAGCACAGATACGCAGTATTTT.

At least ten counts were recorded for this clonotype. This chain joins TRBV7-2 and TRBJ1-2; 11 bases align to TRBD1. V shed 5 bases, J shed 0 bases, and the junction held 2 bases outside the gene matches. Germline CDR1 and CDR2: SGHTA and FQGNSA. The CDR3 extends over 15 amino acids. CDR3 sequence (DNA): TGTGCCAGCAGCCCGGGACAGGGGGCTAACTATGGCTACACCTTC. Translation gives CASSPGQGANYGYTF.

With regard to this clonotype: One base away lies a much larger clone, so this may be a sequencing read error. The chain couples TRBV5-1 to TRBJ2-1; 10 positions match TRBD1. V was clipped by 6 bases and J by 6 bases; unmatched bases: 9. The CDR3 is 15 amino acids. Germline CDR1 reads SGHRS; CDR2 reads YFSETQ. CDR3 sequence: CASNIRQGARNEQFF. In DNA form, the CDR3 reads TGCGCCAGCAATATTAGACAGGGGGCTCGCAATGAGCAGTTCTTC.

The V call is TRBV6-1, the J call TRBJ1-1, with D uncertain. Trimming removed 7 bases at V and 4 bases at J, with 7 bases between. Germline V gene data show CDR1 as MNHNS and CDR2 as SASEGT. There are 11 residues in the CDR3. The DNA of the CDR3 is TGTGCCAGCAAACCGGGCACTGAAGCTTTCTTT. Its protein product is CASKPGTEAFF.

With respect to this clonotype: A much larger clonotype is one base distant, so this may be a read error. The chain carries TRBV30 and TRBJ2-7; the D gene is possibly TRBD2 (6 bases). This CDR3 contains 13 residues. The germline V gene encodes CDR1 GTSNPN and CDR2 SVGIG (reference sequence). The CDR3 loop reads CAWTDGSSYGQYF. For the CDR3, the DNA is TGTGCCTGGACAGACGGGAGCTCCTACGGGCAGTACTTC.

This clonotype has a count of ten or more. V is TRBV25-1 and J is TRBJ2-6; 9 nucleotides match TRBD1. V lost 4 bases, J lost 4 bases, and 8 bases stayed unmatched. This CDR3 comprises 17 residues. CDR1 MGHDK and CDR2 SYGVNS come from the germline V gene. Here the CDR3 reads CASSAPGQGSGANVLTF. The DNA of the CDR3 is TGTGCCAGCAGTGCCCCGGGACAGGGTTCCGGGGCCAACGTCCTGACTTTC.

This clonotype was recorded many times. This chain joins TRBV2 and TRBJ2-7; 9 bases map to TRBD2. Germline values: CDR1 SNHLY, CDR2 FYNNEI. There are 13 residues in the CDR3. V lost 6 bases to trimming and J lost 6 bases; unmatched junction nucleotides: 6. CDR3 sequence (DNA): TGTGCCAGCAGAAGACTAGCGGAGGGCGAGCAGTACTTC. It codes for CASRRLAEGEQYF.

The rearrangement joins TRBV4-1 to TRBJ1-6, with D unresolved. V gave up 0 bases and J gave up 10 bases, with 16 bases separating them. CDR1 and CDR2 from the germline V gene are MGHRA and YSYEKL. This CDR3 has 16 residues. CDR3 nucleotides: TGCGCCAGCAGCCAAGACTCACAGCCGAGACAATCACCCCTCCACTTT. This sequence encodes CASSQDSQPRQSPLHF.

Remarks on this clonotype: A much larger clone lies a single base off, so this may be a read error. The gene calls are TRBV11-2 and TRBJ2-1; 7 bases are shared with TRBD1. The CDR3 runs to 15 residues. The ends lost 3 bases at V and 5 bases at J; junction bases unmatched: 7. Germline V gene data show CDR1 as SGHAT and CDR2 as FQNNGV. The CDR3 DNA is TGTGCCAGCAGCTTTCCGGAGAGGGGGCACAATGAGCAGTTCTTC. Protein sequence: CASSFPERGHNEQFF.

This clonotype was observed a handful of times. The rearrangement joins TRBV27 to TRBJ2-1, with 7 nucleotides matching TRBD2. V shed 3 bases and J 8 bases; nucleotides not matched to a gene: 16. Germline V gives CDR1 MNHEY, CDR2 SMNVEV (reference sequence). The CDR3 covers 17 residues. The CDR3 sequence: CASSFVRVAGPGDEQFF. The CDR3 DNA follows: TGTGCCAGCAGTTTTGTGAGGGTAGCGGGTCCTGGGGATGAGCAGTTCTTC.

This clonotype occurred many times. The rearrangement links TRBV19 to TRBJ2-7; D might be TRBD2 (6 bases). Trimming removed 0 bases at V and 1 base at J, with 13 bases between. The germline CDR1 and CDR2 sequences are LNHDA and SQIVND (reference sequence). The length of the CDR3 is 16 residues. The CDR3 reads CASSIDRRGFSYEQYF. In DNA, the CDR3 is TGTGCCAGTAGTATAGATCGGAGGGGATTTTCCTACGAGCAGTACTTC.

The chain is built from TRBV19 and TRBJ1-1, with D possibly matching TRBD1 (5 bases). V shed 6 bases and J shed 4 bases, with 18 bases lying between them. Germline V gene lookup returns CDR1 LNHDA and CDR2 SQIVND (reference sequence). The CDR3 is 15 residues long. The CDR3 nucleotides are TGTGCCAGTAGCGTCGGGGGGAGTATGGGCACTGAAGCTTTCTTT. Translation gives CASSVGGSMGTEAFF.

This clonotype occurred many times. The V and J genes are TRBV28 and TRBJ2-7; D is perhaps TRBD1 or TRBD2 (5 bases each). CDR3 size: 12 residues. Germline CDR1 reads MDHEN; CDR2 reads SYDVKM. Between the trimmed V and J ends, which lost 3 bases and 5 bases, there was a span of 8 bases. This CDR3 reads CASSLWGNEQYF. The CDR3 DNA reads TGTGCCAGCAGTTTGTGGGGGAACGAGCAGTACTTC.

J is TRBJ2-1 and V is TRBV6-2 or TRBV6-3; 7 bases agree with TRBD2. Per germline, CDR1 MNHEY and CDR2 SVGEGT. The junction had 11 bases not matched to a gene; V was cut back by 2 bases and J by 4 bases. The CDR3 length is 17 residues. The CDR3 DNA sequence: TGTGCCAGCAGTTACCAGCTTCGTCTAGCGGAATACAATGAGCAGTTCTTC. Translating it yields CASSYQLRLAEYNEQFF.

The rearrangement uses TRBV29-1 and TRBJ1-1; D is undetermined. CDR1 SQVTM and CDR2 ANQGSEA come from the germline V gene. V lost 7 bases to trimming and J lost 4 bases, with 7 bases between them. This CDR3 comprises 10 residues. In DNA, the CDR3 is TGCAGCGCTTCGCTCACTGAAGCTTTCTTT. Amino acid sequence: CSASLTEAFF.

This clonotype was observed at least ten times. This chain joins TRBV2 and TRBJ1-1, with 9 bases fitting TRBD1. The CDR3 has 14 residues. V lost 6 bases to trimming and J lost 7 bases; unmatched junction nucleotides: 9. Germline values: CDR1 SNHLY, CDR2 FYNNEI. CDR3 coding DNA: TGTGCCAGCAGAGAGGGACAGGGACGTGTTGAAGCTTTCTTT. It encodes CASREGQGRVEAFF.

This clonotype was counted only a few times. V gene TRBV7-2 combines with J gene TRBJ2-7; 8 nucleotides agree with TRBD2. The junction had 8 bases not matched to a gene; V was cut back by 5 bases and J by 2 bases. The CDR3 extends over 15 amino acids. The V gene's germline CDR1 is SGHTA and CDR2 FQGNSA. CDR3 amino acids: CASSHTSGSTYEQYF. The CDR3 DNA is TGTGCCAGCAGCCATACTAGCGGTAGCACCTACGAGCAGTACTTC.

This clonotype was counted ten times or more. As DNA, the CDR3 is TGTGCCAGCAGTTTAACCGGGGATGGTGAAGCTTTCTTT. Its protein is CASSLTGDGEAFF. This chain links TRBV28 with TRBJ1-1; D is unclear. Germline assignment: CDR1 MDHEN and CDR2 SYDVKM. V lost 2 bases, J lost 7 bases, and 11 bases lay in between. The CDR3 runs 13 residues.

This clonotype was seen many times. CDR3 in DNA: TGTCCTAAAGGGGCGTCTGGGGCCAACGTCCTGACTTTC. This translates into CPKGASGANVLTF. The chain links TRBV28 to TRBJ2-6; possible D gene TRBD1, 5 bases. CDR1 and CDR2 from the germline V gene are MDHEN and SYDVKM. The CDR3 is made up of 13 amino acids.

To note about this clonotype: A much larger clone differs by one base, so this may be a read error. CDR3 nucleotide sequence: TGTGCCGGCAGTGCCCCCATGGGAATAGCGGGGACCTACGAGCAGTACTTC. This translates into CAGSAPMGIAGTYEQYF. This sequence joins TRBV6-1 and TRBJ2-7, with 8 bases that match TRBD2. This CDR3 is built from 17 residues. Germline assignment: CDR1 MNHNS and CDR2 SASEGT.

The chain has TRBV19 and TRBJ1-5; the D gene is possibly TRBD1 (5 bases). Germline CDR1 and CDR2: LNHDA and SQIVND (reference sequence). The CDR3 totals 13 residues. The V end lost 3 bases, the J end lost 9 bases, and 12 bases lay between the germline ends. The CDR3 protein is CASSMISGGPQHF. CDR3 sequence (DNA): TGTGCCAGTAGTATGATTTCGGGGGGGCCCCAGCATTTT.

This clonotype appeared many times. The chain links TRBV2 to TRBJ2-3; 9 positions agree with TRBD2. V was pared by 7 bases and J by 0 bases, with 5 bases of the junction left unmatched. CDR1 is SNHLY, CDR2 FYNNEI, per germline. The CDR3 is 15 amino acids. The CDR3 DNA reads TGTGCCAGCATTCCTAGCGGGACTAGCACAGATACGCAGTATTTT. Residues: CASIPSGTSTDTQYF.

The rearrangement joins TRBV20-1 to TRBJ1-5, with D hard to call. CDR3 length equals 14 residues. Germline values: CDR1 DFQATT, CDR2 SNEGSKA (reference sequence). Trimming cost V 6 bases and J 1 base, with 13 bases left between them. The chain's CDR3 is CSALVPLSNQPQHF. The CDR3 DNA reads TGCAGTGCCTTGGTTCCCCTAAGCAATCAGCCCCAGCATTTT.

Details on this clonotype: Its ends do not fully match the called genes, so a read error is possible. Written as DNA, the CDR3 is TGTGCCAGGAGCTTAGCGACGGGTTACAATGAGCAGTTCTTC. This sequence encodes CARSLATGYNEQFF. The chain uses TRBV11-2 and TRBJ2-1, with a possible D match to TRBD2 (5 bases). The germline gives CDR1 SGHAT, CDR2 FQNNGV. The CDR3 totals 14 residues.

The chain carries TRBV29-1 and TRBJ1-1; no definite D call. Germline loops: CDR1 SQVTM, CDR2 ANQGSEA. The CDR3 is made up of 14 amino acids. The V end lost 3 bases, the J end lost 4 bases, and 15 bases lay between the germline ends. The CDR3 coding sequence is TGCAGCGTTGAGGGTAGGGCGGTTGGCACTGAAGCTTTCTTT. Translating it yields CSVEGRAVGTEAFF.